Included here is one T cell receptor beta chain sequence, with context. In the original processing: Estimates of nucleated cell counts were drawn from the amplification of reference gene primers. The repertoire was sequenced with immunoSEQ multiplex PCR; TCRdb's copy has only in-frame clones and lacks some. That table supplies the V and J calls and clone size; D and trimming were determined from the DNA. Of approximately 150,000 clones in the sample, 87% were seen once. This record comes from a study of blood T cell repertoires in COVID-19. Looking at the study overall: From the United States, Italy and Spain came samples of acute and convalescent COVID-19. PBMCs, B-cell-depleted T cells, or T cells were the source of the cDNA or gDNA that made up the material.

This CDR3 spans 16 amino acids. The V and J ends lost 0 bases and 6 bases respectively, with 16 bases between them. The chain recombines TRBV5-7 with TRBJ1-5; no reliable D call. TRBV5-7 is designated an ORF whose function remains uncertain. This clonotype originated in an older woman with active or convalescent COVID-19. Sequencing was performed on peripheral blood. This CDR3 reads CASSLDVTSECQPQHF. The CDR3 DNA sequence: TGTGCCAGCAGCTTGGACGTAACTTCTGAATGTCAGCCCCAGCATTTT.